This T cell receptor (beta chain) stems from a study of identical twins. This clonotype was detected only a few times. A single record per CDR3 protein comes from TCRdb applying MiXCR to the 5' RACE reads. This sample has 500,000 to 550,000 distinct CDR3 sequences, with around 20% found just once. Trimming shortened V by 1 base and J by 8 bases, and 17 bases separated the two germline ends. From germline, CDR1 is DFQATT and CDR2 SNEGSKA (reference sequence). CDR3 length: 15 residues. This same sample was also part of a study on T cells expressing NK-cell markers.

Material for sequencing was CD4+ T cells sorted from blood. The source is a woman aged 18-30 years in good health. The V and J genes are TRBV20-1 and TRBJ1-4; D may be TRBD1 (6 bases). The CDR3 loop is CSARGRGRDGEKLFF. Written as DNA, the CDR3 is TGCAGTGCTAGAGGCAGGGGCAGGGATGGAGAAAAACTGTTTTTT.